The T cell receptor (beta chain) under discussion was sequenced for a study of control samples from healthy donors and cancer patients. The assay was immunoSEQ multiplex PCR, and TCRdb's table has in-frame clones only and misses some. The sample holds roughly 180,000 clones, around 93% seen once. There are 11 residues in the CDR3. With 11 bases clipped from V and 4 bases from J, the junction kept 4 bases outside the gene matches. From germline, CDR1 is ENHRY and CDR2 SYGVKD. This clone was seen once. The source is a woman in her sixties in good health. This chain links TRBV10-3 with TRBJ1-1; 7 bases line up with TRBD1. Material for sequencing was blood. CDR3 protein: CASTGTTEAFF. The CDR3, as DNA: TGTGCCTCGACAGGGACCACTGAAGCTTTCTTT.